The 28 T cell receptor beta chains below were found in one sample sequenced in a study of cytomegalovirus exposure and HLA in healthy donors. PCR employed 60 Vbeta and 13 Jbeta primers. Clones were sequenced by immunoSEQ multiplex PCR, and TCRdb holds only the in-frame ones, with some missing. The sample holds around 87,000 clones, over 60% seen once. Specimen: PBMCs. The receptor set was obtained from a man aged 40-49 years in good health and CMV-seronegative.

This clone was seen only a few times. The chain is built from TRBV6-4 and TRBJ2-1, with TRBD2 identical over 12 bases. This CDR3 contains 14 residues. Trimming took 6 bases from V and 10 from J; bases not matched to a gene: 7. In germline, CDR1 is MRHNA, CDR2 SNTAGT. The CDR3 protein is CASSSSGGADEQFF. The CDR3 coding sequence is TGTGCCAGCAGCTCTAGCGGGGGGGCCGACGAGCAGTTCTTC.

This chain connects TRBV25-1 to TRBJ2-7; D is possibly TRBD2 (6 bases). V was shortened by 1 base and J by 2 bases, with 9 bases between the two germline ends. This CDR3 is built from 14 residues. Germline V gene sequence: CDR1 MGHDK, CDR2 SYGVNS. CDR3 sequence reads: CASSEFAGTYEQYF. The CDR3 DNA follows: TGTGCCAGCAGTGAATTCGCGGGGACCTACGAGCAGTACTTC.

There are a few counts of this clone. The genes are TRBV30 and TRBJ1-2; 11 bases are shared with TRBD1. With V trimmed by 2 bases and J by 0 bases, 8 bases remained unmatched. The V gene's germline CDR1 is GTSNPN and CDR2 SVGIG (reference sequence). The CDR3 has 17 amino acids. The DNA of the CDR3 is TGTGCCTGGAGTAAAGGACAGGGGGCTAAGACTAACTATGGCTACACCTTC. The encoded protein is CAWSKGQGAKTNYGYTF.

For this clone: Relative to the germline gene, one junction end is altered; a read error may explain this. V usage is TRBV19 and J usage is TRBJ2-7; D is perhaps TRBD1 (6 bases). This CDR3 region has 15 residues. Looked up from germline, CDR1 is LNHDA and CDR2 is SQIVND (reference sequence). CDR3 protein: CAGSIESGQTYEQYF. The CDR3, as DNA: TGTGCCGGTAGTATAGAATCGGGACAAACCTACGAGCAGTACTTC.

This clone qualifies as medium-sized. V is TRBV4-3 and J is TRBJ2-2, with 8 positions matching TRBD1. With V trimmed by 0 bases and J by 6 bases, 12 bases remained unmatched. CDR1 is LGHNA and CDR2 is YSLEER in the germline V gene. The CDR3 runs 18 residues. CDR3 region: CASSQESGRGRRAGELFF. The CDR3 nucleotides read TGCGCCAGCAGCCAAGAGTCGGGCAGGGGGCGGAGGGCCGGGGAGCTGTTTTTT.

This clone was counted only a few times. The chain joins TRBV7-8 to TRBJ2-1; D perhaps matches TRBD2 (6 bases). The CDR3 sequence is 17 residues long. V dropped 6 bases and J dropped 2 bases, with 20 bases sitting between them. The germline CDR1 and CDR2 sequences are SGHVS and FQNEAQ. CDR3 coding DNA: TGTGCCAGCAGTCCCAATATTGGTAGCGGTACCTACAATGAGCAGTTCTTC. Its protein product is CASSPNIGSGTYNEQFF. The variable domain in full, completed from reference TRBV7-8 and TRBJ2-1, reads GAGVSQSPRYKVAKRGQDVALRCDPISGHVSLFWYQQALGQGPEFLTYFQNEAQLDKSGLPSDRFFAERPEGSVSTLKIQRTQQEDSAVYLCASSPNIGSGTYNEQFFGPGTRLTVL.

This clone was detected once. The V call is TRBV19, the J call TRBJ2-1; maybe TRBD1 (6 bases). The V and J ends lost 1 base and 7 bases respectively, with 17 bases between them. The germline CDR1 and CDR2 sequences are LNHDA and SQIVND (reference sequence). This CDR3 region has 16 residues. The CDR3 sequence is CASSIVLRGYRNEQFF. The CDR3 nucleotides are TGTGCCAGTAGTATAGTTCTCAGGGGCTACCGAAATGAGCAGTTCTTC.

CDR3 amino acids: CAWSLTGGYQPQHF. CDR3 bases: TGTGCCTGGAGCCTAACAGGGGGCTATCAGCCCCAGCATTTT. The genes are TRBV30 and TRBJ1-5; 9 positions match TRBD1. V dropped 3 bases and J dropped 5; count of bases not matched to a gene: 5. The CDR3 spans 14 residues. CDR1 and CDR2 (germline): GTSNPN, SVGIG (reference sequence). Full variable domain (outside the CDR3, taken from reference TRBV30 and TRBJ1-5): SQTIHQWPATLVQPVGSPLSLECTVEGTSNPNLYWYRQAAGRGLQLLFYSVGIGQISSEVPQNLSASRPQDRQFILSSKKLLLSDSGFYLCAWSLTGGYQPQHFGDGTRLSIL.

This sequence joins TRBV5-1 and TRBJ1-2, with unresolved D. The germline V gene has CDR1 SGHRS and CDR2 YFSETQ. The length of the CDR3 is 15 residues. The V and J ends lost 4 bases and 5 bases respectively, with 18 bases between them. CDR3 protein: CASSAEPSQGYGYTF. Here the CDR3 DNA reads TGCGCCAGCAGCGCGGAGCCTAGCCAAGGTTATGGCTACACCTTC.

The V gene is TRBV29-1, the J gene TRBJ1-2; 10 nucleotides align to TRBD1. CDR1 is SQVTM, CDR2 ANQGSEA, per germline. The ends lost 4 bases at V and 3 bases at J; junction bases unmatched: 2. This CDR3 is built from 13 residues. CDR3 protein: CSVGDRGDYGYTF. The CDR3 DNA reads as TGCAGCGTTGGGGACAGGGGAGACTATGGCTACACCTTC. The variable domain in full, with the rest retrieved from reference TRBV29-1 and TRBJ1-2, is SAVISQKPSRDICQRGTSLTIQCQVDSQVTMMFWYRQQPGQSLTLIATANQGSEATYESGFVIDKFPISRPNLTFSTLTVSNMSPEDSSIYLCSVGDRGDYGYTFGSGTRLTVV.

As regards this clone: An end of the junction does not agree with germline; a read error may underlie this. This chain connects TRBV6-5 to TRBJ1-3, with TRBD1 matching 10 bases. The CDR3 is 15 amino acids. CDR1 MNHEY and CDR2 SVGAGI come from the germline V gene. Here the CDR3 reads CASRTGTGAGNTIYF. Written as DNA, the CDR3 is TGTGCCAGCAGGACCGGGACAGGGGCTGGGAACACCATATATTTT.

CDR3 region: CASTTGRVYGYTF. Here the CDR3 DNA reads TGTGCCAGCACCACAGGACGGGTCTATGGCTACACCTTC. The chain uses TRBV13 and TRBJ1-2; a possible D gene is TRBD1 (5 bases). The CDR3 totals 13 residues. From germline, CDR1 is PRHDT and CDR2 FYEKMQ (reference sequence). Trimming stripped 7 bases from V and 4 bases from J, with 13 bases between.

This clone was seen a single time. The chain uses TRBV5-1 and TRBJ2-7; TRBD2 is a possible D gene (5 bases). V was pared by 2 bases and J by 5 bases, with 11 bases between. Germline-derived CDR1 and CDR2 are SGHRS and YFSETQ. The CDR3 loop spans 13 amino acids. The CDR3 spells CASSFTPSHEQYF. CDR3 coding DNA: TGCGCCAGCAGCTTTACCCCTAGCCACGAGCAGTACTTC.

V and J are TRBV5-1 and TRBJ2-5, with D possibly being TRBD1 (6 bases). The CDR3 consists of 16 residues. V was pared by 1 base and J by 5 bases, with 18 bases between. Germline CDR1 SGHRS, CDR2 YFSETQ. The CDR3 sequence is CASSLNLGQPIETQYF. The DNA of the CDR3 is TGCGCCAGCAGCTTGAATTTAGGACAGCCAATTGAGACCCAGTACTTC.

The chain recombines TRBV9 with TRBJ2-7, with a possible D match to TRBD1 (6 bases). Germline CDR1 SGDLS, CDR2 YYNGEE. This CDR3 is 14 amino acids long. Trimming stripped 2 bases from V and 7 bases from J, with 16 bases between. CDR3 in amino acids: CASSVSGPQGEQYF. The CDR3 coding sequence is TGTGCCAGCAGCGTGTCCGGGCCCCAGGGGGAGCAGTACTTC. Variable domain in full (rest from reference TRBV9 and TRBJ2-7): DSGVTQTPKHLITATGQRVTLRCSPRSGDLSVYWYQQSLDQGLQFLIQYYNGEERAKGNILERFSAQQFPDLHSELNLSSLELGDSALYFCASSVSGPQGEQYFGPGTRLTVT.

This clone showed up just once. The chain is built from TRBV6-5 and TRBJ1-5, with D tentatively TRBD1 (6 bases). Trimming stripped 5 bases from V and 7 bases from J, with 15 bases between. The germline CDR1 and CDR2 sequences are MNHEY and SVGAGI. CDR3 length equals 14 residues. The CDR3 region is CASSPYREGQPQHF. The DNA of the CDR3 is TGTGCCAGCAGTCCTTACAGGGAAGGACAGCCCCAGCATTTT.

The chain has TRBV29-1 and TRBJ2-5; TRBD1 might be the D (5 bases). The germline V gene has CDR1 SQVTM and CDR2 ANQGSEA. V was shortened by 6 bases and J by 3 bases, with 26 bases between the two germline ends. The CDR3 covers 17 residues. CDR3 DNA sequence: TGCAGCGTCGGAGACAGCCGCCGTATGGGAAATAAAGAGACCCAGTACTTC. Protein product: CSVGDSRRMGNKETQYF.

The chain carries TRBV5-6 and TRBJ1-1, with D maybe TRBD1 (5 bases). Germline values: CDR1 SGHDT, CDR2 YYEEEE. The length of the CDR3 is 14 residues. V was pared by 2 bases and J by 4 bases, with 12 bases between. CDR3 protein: CASSFKDRGTEAFF. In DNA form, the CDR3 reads TGTGCCAGCAGCTTTAAAGATAGGGGCACTGAAGCTTTCTTT. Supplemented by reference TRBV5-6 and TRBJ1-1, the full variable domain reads DAGVTQSPTHLIKTRGQQVTLRCSPKSGHDTVSWYQQALGQGPQFIFQYYEEEERQRGNFPDRFSGHQFPNYSSELNVNALLLGDSALYLCASSFKDRGTEAFFGQGTRLTVV.

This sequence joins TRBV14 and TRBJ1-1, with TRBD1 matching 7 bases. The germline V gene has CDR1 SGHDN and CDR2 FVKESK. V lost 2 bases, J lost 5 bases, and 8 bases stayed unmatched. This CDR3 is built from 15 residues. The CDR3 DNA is TGTGCCAGCAGCCAACGAACAGGGGTGGGGACTGAAGCTTTCTTT. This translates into CASSQRTGVGTEAFF.

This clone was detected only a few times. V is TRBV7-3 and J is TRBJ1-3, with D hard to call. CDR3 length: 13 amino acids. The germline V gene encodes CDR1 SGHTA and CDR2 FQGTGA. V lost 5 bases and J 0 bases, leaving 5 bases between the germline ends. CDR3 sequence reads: CASSLSSGNTIYF. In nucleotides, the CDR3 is TGTGCCAGCAGCCTCAGCTCTGGAAACACCATATATTTT.

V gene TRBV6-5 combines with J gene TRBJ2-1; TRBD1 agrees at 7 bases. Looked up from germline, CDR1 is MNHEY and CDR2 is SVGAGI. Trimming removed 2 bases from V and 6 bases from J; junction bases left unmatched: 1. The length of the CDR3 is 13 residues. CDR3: CASSYRQGNEQFF. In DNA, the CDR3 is TGTGCCAGCAGTTACAGACAGGGCAATGAGCAGTTCTTC.

This CDR3 is CASSLVTGTNEQYF. CDR3 in DNA: TGTGCCAGCAGCTTGGTTACAGGTACCAACGAGCAGTACTTC. This rearrangement joins TRBV5-4 to TRBJ2-7; perhaps TRBD1 as D (5 bases). There are 14 residues in the CDR3. Germline assignment: CDR1 SGHNT and CDR2 YYREEE (reference sequence). V was shortened by 0 bases and J by 5 bases, with 12 bases between the two germline ends. Complete variable domain (other parts from reference TRBV5-4 and TRBJ2-7): ETGVTQSPTHLIKTRGQQVTLRCSSQSGHNTVSWYQQALGQGPQFIFQYYREEENGRGNFPPRFSGLQFPNYSSELNVNALELDDSALYLCASSLVTGTNEQYFGPGTRLTVT.

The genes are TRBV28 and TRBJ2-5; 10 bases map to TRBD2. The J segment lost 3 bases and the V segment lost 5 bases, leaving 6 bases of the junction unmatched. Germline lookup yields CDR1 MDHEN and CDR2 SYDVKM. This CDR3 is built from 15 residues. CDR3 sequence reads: CASSGNSGGKETQYF. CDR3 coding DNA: TGTGCCAGCAGTGGTAATAGCGGGGGGAAAGAGACCCAGTACTTC.

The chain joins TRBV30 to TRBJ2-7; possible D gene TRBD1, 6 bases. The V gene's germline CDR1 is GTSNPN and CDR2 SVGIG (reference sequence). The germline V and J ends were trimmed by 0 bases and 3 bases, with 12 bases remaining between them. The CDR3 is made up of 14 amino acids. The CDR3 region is CAWSVEGVYYEQYF. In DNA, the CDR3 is TGTGCCTGGAGTGTAGAGGGGGTTTACTACGAGCAGTACTTC. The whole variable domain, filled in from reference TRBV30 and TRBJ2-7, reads SQTIHQWPATLVQPVGSPLSLECTVEGTSNPNLYWYRQAAGRGLQLLFYSVGIGQISSEVPQNLSASRPQDRQFILSSKKLLLSDSGFYLCAWSVEGVYYEQYFGPGTRLTVT.

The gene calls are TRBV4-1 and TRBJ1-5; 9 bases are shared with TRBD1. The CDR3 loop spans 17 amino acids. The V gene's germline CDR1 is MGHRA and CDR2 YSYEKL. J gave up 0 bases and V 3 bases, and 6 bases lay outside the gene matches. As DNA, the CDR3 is TGCGCCAGCAGCCAGATACAGGGGGCTTATAGCAATCAGCCCCAGCATTTT. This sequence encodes CASSQIQGAYSNQPQHF.

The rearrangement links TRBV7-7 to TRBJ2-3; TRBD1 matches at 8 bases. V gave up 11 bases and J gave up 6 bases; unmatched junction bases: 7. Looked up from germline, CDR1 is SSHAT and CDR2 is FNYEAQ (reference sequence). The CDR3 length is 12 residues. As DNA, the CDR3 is TGTGCCGTGGCAGGGGGCTTCGATACGCAGTATTTT. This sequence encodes CAVAGGFDTQYF.

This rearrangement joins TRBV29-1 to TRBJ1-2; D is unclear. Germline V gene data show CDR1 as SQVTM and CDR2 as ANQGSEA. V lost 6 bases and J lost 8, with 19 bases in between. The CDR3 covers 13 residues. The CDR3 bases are TGCAGCGTCGCTTGGCGTGGGTTCGGGGGCTACACCTTC. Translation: CSVAWRGFGGYTF. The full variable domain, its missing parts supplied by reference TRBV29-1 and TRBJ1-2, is SAVISQKPSRDICQRGTSLTIQCQVDSQVTMMFWYRQQPGQSLTLIATANQGSEATYESGFVIDKFPISRPNLTFSTLTVSNMSPEDSSIYLCSVAWRGFGGYTFGSGTRLTVV.

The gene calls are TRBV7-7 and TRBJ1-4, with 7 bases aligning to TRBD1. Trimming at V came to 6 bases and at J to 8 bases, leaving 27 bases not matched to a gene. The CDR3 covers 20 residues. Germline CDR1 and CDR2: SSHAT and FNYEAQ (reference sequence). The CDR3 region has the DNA TGTGCCAGCAGGCCATCACCGGGGGTACAGGGGTTAGGTCGAAACGAAAAACTGTTTTTT. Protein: CASRPSPGVQGLGRNEKLFF. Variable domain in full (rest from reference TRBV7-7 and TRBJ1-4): GAGVSQSPRYKVTKRGQDVTLRCDPISSHATLYWYQQALGQGPEFLTYFNYEAQPDKSGLPSDRFSAERPEGSISTLTIQRTEQRDSAMYRCASRPSPGVQGLGRNEKLFFGSGTQLSVL.